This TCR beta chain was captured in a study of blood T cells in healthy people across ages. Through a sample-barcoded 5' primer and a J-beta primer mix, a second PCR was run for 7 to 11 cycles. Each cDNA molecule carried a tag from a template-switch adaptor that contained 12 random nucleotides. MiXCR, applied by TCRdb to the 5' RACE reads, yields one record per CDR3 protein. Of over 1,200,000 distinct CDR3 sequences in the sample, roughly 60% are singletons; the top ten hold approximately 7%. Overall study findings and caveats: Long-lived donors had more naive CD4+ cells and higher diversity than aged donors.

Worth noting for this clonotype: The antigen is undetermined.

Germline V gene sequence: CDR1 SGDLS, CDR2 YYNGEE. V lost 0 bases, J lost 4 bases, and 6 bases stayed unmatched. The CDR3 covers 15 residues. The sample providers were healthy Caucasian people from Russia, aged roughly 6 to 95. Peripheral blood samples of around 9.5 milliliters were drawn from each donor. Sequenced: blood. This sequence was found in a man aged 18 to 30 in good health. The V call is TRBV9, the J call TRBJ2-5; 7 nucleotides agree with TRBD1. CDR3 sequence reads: CASSVAQGFGETQYF. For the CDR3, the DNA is TGTGCCAGCAGCGTAGCACAGGGGTTCGGAGAGACCCAGTACTTC.